Each of the 25 T cell receptor beta chains below was sequenced from the same sample in a study of beta chain features in type 1 diabetes. Findings and limits, study-wide: All four CD4+ subsets of Type 1 diabetes patients contained TCRB CDR3s that were moderately but significantly shorter.

Antigens of these TCRs are unknown. Expressed TCRB transcripts were sequenced, since all the RNA that had been isolated was reverse transcribed. TCRdb's copy holds only in-frame clones and misses some; the assay was immunoSEQ multiplex PCR. The sample holds about 230,000 clones, roughly 17% seen once. The sample was naive CD4+ T cells from blood. These receptors originate from a man aged 30-40 years with type 1 diabetes.

This clone was detected a few times. The genes are TRBV2 and TRBJ2-7; 7 bases match TRBD2. The CDR3 consists of 13 residues. The germline V gene encodes CDR1 SNHLY and CDR2 FYNNEI. Unmatched junction bases numbered 8, after V lost 8 bases and J lost 4 bases. CDR3 residues: CASRKRGTYEQYF. DNA for the CDR3: TGTGCCAGCCGGAAGCGGGGTACATACGAGCAGTACTTC.

This clone was observed a few times. V and J are TRBV4-3 and TRBJ2-2, with D perhaps given as TRBD1 or TRBD2 (6 bases each). Trimming stripped 6 bases from V and 8 bases from J, with 16 bases between. In germline, CDR1 is LGHNA, CDR2 YSLEER. The CDR3 has 14 amino acids. This CDR3 is CASRVNGGLGELFF. CDR3 coding DNA: TGCGCCAGCAGAGTGAACGGGGGCTTAGGGGAGCTGTTTTTT.

This clone has a handful of counts. At the DNA level, this CDR3 is encoded by other sequences in the same sample as well. The J gene is TRBJ1-5, the V gene TRBV30; D uncertain. Germline CDR1 reads GTSNPN; CDR2 reads SVGIG (reference sequence). CDR3 size: 13 residues. V lost 0 bases and J lost 1, with 4 bases in between. The CDR3 nucleotides read TGTGCCTGGAGTGTAGACAGCAATCAGCCCCAGCATTTT. Its protein product is CAWSVDSNQPQHF.

This clone was counted between two and nine times. V and J are TRBV4-1 and TRBJ2-7, with D possibly matching TRBD2 (7 bases). The germline V and J ends were trimmed by 1 base and 0 bases, with 10 bases remaining between them. The CDR3 length is 15 residues. Germline CDR1 is MGHRA and CDR2 is YSYEKL. The CDR3 DNA reads as TGCGCCAGCAGCCAAGTGGGGGGGCCCTCCTACGAGCAGTACTTC. Translation gives CASSQVGGPSYEQYF.

The rearrangement links TRBV5-4 to TRBJ2-7; 9 positions agree with TRBD2. This CDR3 has 16 residues. Trimming at V came to 0 bases and at J to 3 bases, leaving 7 bases not matched to a gene. Germline V lookup: CDR1 SGHNT, CDR2 YYREEE (reference sequence). CDR3 coding DNA: TGTGCCAGCAGCTTGGGGGCTAGCGGGATGGTCTACGAGCAGTACTTC. It is translated as CASSLGASGMVYEQYF.

This clone was seen only a few times. V usage is TRBV29-1 and J usage is TRBJ1-1; 9 bases align to TRBD1. Trimming at V came to 7 bases and at J to 1 base, leaving 10 bases not matched to a gene. The CDR3 has 15 amino acids. Per the germline V gene, CDR1 is SQVTM and CDR2 is ANQGSEA. The CDR3 region is CSGNILDRGNTEAFF. The CDR3, as DNA: TGCAGCGGCAACATCTTGGACAGGGGGAACACTGAAGCTTTCTTT.

This clone was recorded a few times. As DNA, the CDR3 is TGCAGCGTCCTAGGGCTACAAGAGACCCAGTACTTC. Translated: CSVLGLQETQYF. This sequence joins TRBV29-1 and TRBJ2-5; the D is unclear. The V end was cut by 6 bases, the J end by 2 bases, with 10 bases between. The germline V gene encodes CDR1 SQVTM and CDR2 ANQGSEA. This CDR3 has 12 residues. The whole variable domain, remainder taken from reference TRBV29-1 and TRBJ2-5, is SAVISQKPSRDICQRGTSLTIQCQVDSQVTMMFWYRQQPGQSLTLIATANQGSEATYESGFVIDKFPISRPNLTFSTLTVSNMSPEDSSIYLCSVLGLQETQYFGPGTRLLVL.

This clone occurred a few times. The chain links TRBV30 to TRBJ2-6; no clear D. Trimming removed 4 bases at V and 0 bases at J, with 10 bases between. This CDR3 contains 15 residues. Germline V gene data show CDR1 as GTSNPN and CDR2 as SVGIG (reference sequence). CDR3 protein: CAWTYWGSGANVLTF. The CDR3 coding sequence is TGTGCCTGGACCTATTGGGGCTCTGGGGCCAACGTCCTGACTTTC.

This clone occurred once. The gene calls are TRBV6-5 and TRBJ1-1; D not resolved. CDR3 length equals 13 residues. Per germline, CDR1 MNHEY and CDR2 SVGAGI. Trimming removed 6 bases from V and 8 bases from J, with 16 bases in between. In DNA, the CDR3 is TGTGCCAGCAGGCTCCAGAGTCTGGGCGAAGCTTTCTTT. This sequence encodes CASRLQSLGEAFF.

The chain joins TRBV7-3 to TRBJ2-1, with D uncertain. V was trimmed by 1 base and J by 5 bases, leaving 15 bases between them. Germline CDR1 is SGHTA and CDR2 is FQGTGA. CDR3 length equals 16 residues. CDR3 in amino acids: CASSLIHVGLNNEQFF. The CDR3 DNA is TGTGCCAGCAGCTTAATTCACGTGGGATTAAACAATGAGCAGTTCTTC.

This clone was counted a few times. The chain uses TRBV7-2 and TRBJ2-4; 9 bases map to TRBD2. V lost 6 bases to trimming and J lost 9 bases; unmatched junction nucleotides: 9. The CDR3 spans 14 residues. Germline V gene sequence: CDR1 SGHTA, CDR2 FQGNSA. The CDR3, as DNA: TGTGCCAGCAGATCCGTAGCGGGAGAAGGCATTCAGTACTTC. It yields the protein CASRSVAGEGIQYF.

The rearrangement joins TRBV28 to TRBJ2-5; 8 bases fit TRBD2. The germline V gene has CDR1 MDHEN and CDR2 SYDVKM. This CDR3 is 16 amino acids long. J was trimmed by 5 bases and V by 8 bases; bases with no gene match: 16. The DNA of the CDR3 is TGTGCCAGCGGTAACCCTAGCGCCTCGGGGGGGGAGACCCAGTACTTC. Amino acids: CASGNPSASGGETQYF. Full variable domain (remainder filled in from reference TRBV28 and TRBJ2-5): DVKVTQSSRYLVKRTGEKVFLECVQDMDHENMFWYRQDPGLGLRLIYFSYDVKMKEKGDIPEGYSVSREKKERFSLILESASTNQTSMYLCASGNPSASGGETQYFGPGTRLLVL.

This clone was counted a single time. The chain links TRBV29-1 to TRBJ2-7; 9 bases fit TRBD1. The CDR3 contains 15 residues. V lost 8 bases, J lost 4 bases, and 15 bases stayed unmatched. Germline V gives CDR1 SQVTM, CDR2 ANQGSEA. This CDR3 reads CSFSQGQGSRYEQYF. CDR3 in DNA: TGCAGCTTTAGCCAGGGACAGGGCTCCCGATACGAGCAGTACTTC.

This clone was counted only a few times. CDR3 bases: TGTGCCAGCAGTGAGACAGGGAGTGTATTACAGTATTTT. It specifies CASSETGSVLQYF. The chain uses TRBV6-4 and TRBJ2-3; 7 bases align to TRBD1. The CDR3 is 13 amino acids. V shed 3 bases and J 12 bases; nucleotides not matched to a gene: 9. Germline CDR1 reads MRHNA; CDR2 reads SNTAGT.

The chain joins TRBV4-2 to TRBJ1-2; TRBD1 matches 7 bases. The CDR3 is made up of 14 amino acids. The germline V gene encodes CDR1 LGHNA and CDR2 YNFKEQ. The V gene end was trimmed by 4 bases and the J gene end by 2 bases; junction bases not matched to a gene: 4. Here the CDR3 DNA reads TGTGCCAGCAGCCCCCTACAGGGGAACTATGGCTACACCTTC. It translates to CASSPLQGNYGYTF.

This clone was observed a few times. This sequence joins TRBV29-1 and TRBJ2-1; either TRBD1 or TRBD2 may fit D (7 bases each). The CDR3 has 16 amino acids. The ends were cut back, 1 base at V and 2 bases at J, with 15 bases in the middle. Germline CDR1 reads SQVTM; CDR2 reads ANQGSEA. This CDR3 reads CSVEVREGATYNEQFF. Written as DNA, the CDR3 is TGCAGCGTTGAAGTAAGGGAGGGGGCCACCTACAATGAGCAGTTCTTC.

V and J are TRBV11-1 and TRBJ2-1; D uncertain. V was cut by 0 bases and J by 8 bases, with 14 bases left in between. Per germline, CDR1 SGHAT and CDR2 FQDESV (reference sequence). The CDR3 sequence is 15 residues long. In nucleotides, the CDR3 is TGTGCCAGCAGCTTAGCCCGGGCCCACCCTTATGAGCAGTTCTTC. Its translation: CASSLARAHPYEQFF. The variable domain in full, with the rest retrieved from reference TRBV11-1 and TRBJ2-1, is EAEVAQSPRYKITEKSQAVAFWCDPISGHATLYWYRQILGQGPELLVQFQDESVVDDSQLPKDRFSAERLKGVDSTLKIQPAELGDSAMYLCASSLARAHPYEQFFGPGTRLTVL.

This clone was picked up a small number of times. The chain carries TRBV29-1 and TRBJ2-3, with 10 bases fitting TRBD1. The V and J ends lost 1 base and 3 bases, in that order; junction bases with no gene match: 7. Germline CDR1 reads SQVTM; CDR2 reads ANQGSEA. CDR3 size: 16 residues. This chain's CDR3 is CSVEGHRDRGTDTQYF. The CDR3 DNA sequence: TGCAGCGTTGAAGGACACCGGGACAGGGGAACAGATACGCAGTATTTT.

This clone was recorded a few times. This chain links TRBV7-8 with TRBJ2-7, with 12 bases matching TRBD2. CDR3 length: 16 amino acids. J lost 6 bases, V lost 1 base, and 7 bases had no gene match. Germline V gene lookup returns CDR1 SGHVS and CDR2 FQNEAQ. In nucleotides, the CDR3 is TGTGCCAGCAGCTTAGGGACCCGACTAGCGGGAGTCGAGCAGTACTTC. This translates into CASSLGTRLAGVEQYF.

This clone has more than one count but fewer than ten. V and J are TRBV9 and TRBJ1-2; D is possibly TRBD1 (5 bases). Germline V gene data show CDR1 as SGDLS and CDR2 as YYNGEE. The CDR3 has 15 amino acids. V dropped 0 bases and J dropped 4 bases, with 13 bases sitting between them. The DNA of the CDR3 is TGTGCCAGCAGCGTAGGAGGGACGGGTCTCTATGGCTACACCTTC. Amino acids: CASSVGGTGLYGYTF.

The chain is built from TRBV28 and TRBJ1-2, with 7 bases identical to TRBD1. V shed 3 bases, J shed 3 bases, and the junction held 1 base outside the gene matches. The CDR3 runs to 13 residues. CDR1 and CDR2 (germline): MDHEN, SYDVKM. The CDR3 region is CASSLGTDYGYTF. The CDR3, as DNA: TGTGCCAGCAGTTTGGGGACAGACTATGGCTACACCTTC.

The CDR3 sequence is CASSKGSTGFNEQYF. CDR3 sequence (DNA): TGTGCCAGCAGCAAAGGGTCGACAGGGTTTAACGAGCAGTACTTC. V is TRBV21-1 and J is TRBJ2-7; the table assigns TRBD1, which was not confirmed against the DNA. TRBV21-1 is classified as a pseudogene. There are 15 residues in the CDR3.

There are a few counts of this clone. The rearrangement links TRBV19 to TRBJ2-2; D is undetermined. Germline V gene lookup returns CDR1 LNHDA and CDR2 SQIVND (reference sequence). The CDR3 loop spans 13 amino acids. V lost 7 bases and J 1 base, leaving 7 bases between the germline ends. In nucleotides, the CDR3 is TGTGCCAGTAATCGGTTGAACACCGGGGAGCTGTTTTTT. This translates into CASNRLNTGELFF.

The chain links TRBV25-1 to TRBJ2-7; the D gene is possibly TRBD1 (6 bases). The CDR3 is made up of 14 amino acids. V was shortened by 9 bases and J by 4 bases, with 19 bases between the two germline ends. CDR1 is MGHDK and CDR2 is SYGVNS in the germline V gene. The DNA for the CDR3 is TGTGCCAGTAGTCAGGGGACGGGCCTTTACGAGCAGTACTTC. This encodes CASSQGTGLYEQYF.

The J gene is TRBJ2-3, the V gene TRBV29-1, with 12 positions matching TRBD1. Germline V CDR1 and CDR2: SQVTM, ANQGSEA. The junction had 2 bases not matched to a gene; V was cut back by 7 bases and J by 6 bases. CDR3 size: 12 residues. CDR3 amino acids: CSGDRGLDTQYF. CDR3 nucleotides: TGCAGCGGGGACAGGGGGCTTGATACGCAGTATTTT.